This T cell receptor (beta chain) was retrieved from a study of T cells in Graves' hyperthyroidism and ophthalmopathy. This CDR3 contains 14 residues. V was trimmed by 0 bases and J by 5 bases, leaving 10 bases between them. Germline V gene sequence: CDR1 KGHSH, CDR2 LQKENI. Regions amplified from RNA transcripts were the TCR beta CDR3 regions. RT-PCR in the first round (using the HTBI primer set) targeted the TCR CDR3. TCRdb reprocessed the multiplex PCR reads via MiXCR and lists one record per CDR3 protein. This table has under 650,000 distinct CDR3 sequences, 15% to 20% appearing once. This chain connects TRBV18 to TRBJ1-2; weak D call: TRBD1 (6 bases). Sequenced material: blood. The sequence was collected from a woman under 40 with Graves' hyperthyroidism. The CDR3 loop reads CASSPPGGAYGYTF. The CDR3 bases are TGTGCCAGCTCACCACCGGGGGGGGCTTATGGCTACACCTTC.